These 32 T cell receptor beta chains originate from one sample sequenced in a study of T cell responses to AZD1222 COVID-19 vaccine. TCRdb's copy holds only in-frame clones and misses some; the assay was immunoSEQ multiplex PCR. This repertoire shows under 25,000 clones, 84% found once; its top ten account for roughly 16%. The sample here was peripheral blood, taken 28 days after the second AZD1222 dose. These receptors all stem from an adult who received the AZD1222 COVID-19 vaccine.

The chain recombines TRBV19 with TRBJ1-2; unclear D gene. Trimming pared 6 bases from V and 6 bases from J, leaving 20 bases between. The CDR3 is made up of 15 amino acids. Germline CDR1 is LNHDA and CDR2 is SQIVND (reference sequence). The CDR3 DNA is TGTGCCAGTAGCCCCGCCCGACATCTTGATGATGGCTACACCTTC. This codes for CASSPARHLDDGYTF.

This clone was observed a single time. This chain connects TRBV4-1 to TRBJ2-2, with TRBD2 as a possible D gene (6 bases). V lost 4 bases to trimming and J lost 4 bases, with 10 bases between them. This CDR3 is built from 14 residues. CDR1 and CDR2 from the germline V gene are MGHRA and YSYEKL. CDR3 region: CASSLRDFTGELFF. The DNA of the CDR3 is TGCGCCAGCAGCCTCCGGGACTTCACCGGGGAGCTGTTTTTT.

The CDR3 DNA is TGCAGTGCTAGAGTTGGAGAGACCCAGTACTTC. It yields the protein CSARVGETQYF. The gene calls are TRBV20-1 and TRBJ2-5; D unresolved. Trimming took 1 base from V and 4 from J, leaving 4 bases between them. The CDR3 totals 11 residues. The germline gives CDR1 DFQATT, CDR2 SNEGSKA (reference sequence).

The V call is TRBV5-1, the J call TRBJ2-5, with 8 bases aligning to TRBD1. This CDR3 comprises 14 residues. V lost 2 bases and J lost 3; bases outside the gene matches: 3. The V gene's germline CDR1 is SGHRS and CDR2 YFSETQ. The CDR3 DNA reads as TGCGCCAGCAGCTTACAGGGGGTAGAAGAGACCCAGTACTTC. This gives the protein CASSLQGVEETQYF.

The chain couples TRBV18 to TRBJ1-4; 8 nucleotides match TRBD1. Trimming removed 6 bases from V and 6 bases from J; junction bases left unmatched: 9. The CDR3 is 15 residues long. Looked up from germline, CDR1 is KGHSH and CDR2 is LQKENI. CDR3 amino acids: CASSSAGTGHEKLFF. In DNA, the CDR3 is TGTGCCAGCTCCTCCGCCGGGACAGGCCATGAAAAACTGTTTTTT.

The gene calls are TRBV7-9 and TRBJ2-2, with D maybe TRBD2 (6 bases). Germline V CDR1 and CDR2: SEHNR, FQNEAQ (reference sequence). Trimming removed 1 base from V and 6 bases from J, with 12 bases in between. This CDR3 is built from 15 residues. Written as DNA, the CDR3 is TGTGCCAGCAGCTTAGGTCGCGGGAAGGCCGGGGAGCTGTTTTTT. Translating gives CASSLGRGKAGELFF.

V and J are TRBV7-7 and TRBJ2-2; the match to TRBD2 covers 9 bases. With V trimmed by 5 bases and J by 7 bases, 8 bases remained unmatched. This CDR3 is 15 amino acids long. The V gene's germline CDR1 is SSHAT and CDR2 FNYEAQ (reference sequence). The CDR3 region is CASSPGTSRNGELFF. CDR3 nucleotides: TGTGCCAGCAGCCCAGGGACTAGCCGCAACGGGGAGCTGTTTTTT.

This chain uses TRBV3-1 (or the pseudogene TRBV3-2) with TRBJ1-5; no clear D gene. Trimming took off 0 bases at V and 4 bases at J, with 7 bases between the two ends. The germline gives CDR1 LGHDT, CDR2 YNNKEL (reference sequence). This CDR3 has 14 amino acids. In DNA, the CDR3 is TGTGCCAGCAGCCAAGATCTTGGGAATCAGCCCCAGCATTTT. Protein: CASSQDLGNQPQHF.

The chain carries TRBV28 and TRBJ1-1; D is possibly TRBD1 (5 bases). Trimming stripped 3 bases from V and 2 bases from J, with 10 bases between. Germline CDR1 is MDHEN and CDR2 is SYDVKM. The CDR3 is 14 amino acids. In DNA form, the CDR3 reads TGTGCCAGCAGTTTGGGGGAGCGAAACACTGAAGCTTTCTTT. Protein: CASSLGERNTEAFF. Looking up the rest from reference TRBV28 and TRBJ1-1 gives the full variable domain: DVKVTQSSRYLVKRTGEKVFLECVQDMDHENMFWYRQDPGLGLRLIYFSYDVKMKEKGDIPEGYSVSREKKERFSLILESASTNQTSMYLCASSLGERNTEAFFGQGTRLTVV.

The CDR3 protein is CASSLLQGTSPLHF. CDR3 in DNA: TGTGCCAGCAGTTTATTGCAGGGGACTTCACCCCTCCACTTT. This chain connects TRBV28 to TRBJ1-6, with D possibly being TRBD1 (6 bases). Trimming cost V 1 base and J 9 bases, with 10 bases left between them. Germline loops: CDR1 MDHEN, CDR2 SYDVKM. The CDR3 is 14 amino acids. The full variable domain, its missing parts supplied by reference TRBV28 and TRBJ1-6, is DVKVTQSSRYLVKRTGEKVFLECVQDMDHENMFWYRQDPGLGLRLIYFSYDVKMKEKGDIPEGYSVSREKKERFSLILESASTNQTSMYLCASSLLQGTSPLHFGNGTRLTVT.

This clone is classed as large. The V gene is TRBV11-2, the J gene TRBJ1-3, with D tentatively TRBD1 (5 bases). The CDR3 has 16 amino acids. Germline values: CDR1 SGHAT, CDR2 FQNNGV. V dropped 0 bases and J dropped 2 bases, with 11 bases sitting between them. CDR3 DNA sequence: TGTGCCAGCAGCTTAGATTGGGGGGTCACTGGAAACACCATATATTTT. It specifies CASSLDWGVTGNTIYF.

The CDR3 DNA follows: TGTGCCTGCAAGGACAGCCGAGGATACGAGCAGTACTTC. This gives the protein CACKDSRGYEQYF. V usage is TRBV28 and J usage is TRBJ2-7; possible D gene TRBD1, 6 bases. Trimming cost V 11 bases and J 4 bases, with 18 bases left between them. Germline V gene sequence: CDR1 MDHEN, CDR2 SYDVKM. The CDR3 extends over 13 amino acids. The full variable domain, with the rest looked up from reference TRBV28 and TRBJ2-7, is DVKVTQSSRYLVKRTGEKVFLECVQDMDHENMFWYRQDPGLGLRLIYFSYDVKMKEKGDIPEGYSVSREKKERFSLILESASTNQTSMYLCACKDSRGYEQYFGPGTRLTVT.

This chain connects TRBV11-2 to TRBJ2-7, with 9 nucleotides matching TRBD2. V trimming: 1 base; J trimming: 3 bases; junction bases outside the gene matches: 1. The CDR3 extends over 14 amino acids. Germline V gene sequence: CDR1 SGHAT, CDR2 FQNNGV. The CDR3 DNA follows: TGTGCCAGCAGCTTAGCTAGCGGGAACTACGAGCAGTACTTC. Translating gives CASSLASGNYEQYF.

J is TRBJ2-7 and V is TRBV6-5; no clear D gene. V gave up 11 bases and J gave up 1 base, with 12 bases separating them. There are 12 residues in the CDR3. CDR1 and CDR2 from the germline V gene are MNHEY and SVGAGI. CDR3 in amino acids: CAPRGKSYEQYF. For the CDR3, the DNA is TGTGCCCCACGTGGCAAGTCCTACGAGCAGTACTTC.

The CDR3 nucleotides are TGTGCCAGCAGCCCTCCAGGGTTCCTGGCTGAAGCTTTCTTT. As protein: CASSPPGFLAEAFF. The chain employs TRBV3-1 (or the pseudogene TRBV3-2) and TRBJ1-1; D perhaps matches TRBD1 (5 bases). Trimming shortened V by 4 bases and J by 6 bases, and 15 bases separated the two germline ends. The germline V gene has CDR1 LGHDT and CDR2 YNNKEL (reference sequence). This CDR3 region has 14 residues.

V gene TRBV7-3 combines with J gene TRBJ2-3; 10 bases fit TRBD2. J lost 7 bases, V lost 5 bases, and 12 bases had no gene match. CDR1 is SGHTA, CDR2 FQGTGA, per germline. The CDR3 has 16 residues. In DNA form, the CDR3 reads TGTGCCAGCAGCGCTAGCGGGAGCGCTATGCAGAATACGCAGTATTTT. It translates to CASSASGSAMQNTQYF. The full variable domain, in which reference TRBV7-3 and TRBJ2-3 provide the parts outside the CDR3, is GAGVSQTPSNKVTEKGKYVELRCDPISGHTALYWYRQSLGQGPEFLIYFQGTGAADDSGLPNDRFFAVRPEGSVSTLKIQRTERGDSAVYLCASSASGSAMQNTQYFGPGTRLTVL.

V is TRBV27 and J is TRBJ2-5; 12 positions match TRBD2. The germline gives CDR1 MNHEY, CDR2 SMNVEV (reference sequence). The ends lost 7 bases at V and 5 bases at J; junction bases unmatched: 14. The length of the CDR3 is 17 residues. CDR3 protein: CASNLTSGRGFGETQYF. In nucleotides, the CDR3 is TGTGCCAGCAATTTGACTAGCGGGAGAGGTTTTGGGGAGACCCAGTACTTC.

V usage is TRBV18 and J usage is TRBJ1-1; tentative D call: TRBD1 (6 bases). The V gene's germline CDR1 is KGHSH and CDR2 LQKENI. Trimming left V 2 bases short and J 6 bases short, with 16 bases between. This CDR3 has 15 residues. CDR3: CASSPSRGDRAEAFF. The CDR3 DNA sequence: TGTGCCAGCTCACCAAGCAGGGGAGATAGAGCTGAAGCTTTCTTT.

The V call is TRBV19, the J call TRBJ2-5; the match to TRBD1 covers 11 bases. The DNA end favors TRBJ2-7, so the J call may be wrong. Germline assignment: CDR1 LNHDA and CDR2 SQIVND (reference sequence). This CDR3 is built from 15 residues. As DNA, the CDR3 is TGTGCCAGCAAGAACGGACAGGGGGCGTCCTACGAGCAGTACTTC. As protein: CASKNGQGASYEQYF.

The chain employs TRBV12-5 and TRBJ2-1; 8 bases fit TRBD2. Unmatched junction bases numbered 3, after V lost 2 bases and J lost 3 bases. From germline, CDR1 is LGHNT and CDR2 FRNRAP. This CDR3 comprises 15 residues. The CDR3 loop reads CASGLWLAGYNEQFF. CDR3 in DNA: TGTGCTAGTGGTTTGTGGCTAGCGGGCTACAATGAGCAGTTCTTC.

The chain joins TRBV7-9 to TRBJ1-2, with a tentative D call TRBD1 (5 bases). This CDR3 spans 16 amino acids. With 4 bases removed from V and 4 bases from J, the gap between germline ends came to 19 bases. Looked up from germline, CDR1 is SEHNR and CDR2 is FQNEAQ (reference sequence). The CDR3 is CASSSLRDAGRYGYTF. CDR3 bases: TGTGCCAGCAGCTCACTCCGGGACGCCGGACGCTATGGCTACACCTTC.

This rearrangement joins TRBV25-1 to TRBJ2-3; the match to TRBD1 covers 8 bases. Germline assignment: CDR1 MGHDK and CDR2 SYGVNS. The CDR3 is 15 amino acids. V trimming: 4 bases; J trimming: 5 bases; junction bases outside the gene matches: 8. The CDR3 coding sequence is TGTGCCAGCAGTGCGGCAGGGGGCGGTGGAGATACGCAGTATTTT. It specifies CASSAAGGGGDTQYF. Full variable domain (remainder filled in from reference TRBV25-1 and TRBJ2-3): EADIYQTPRYLVIGTGKKITLECSQTMGHDKMYWYQQDPGMELHLIHYSYGVNSTEKGDLSSESTVSRIRTEHFPLTLESARPSHTSQYLCASSAAGGGGDTQYFGPGTRLTVL.

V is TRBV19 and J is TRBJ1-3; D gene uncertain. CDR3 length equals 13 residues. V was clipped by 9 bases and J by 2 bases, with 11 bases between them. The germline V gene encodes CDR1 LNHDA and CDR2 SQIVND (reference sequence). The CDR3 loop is CASEGRPGNTIYF. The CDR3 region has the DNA TGTGCCAGCGAAGGACGCCCTGGAAACACCATATATTTT.

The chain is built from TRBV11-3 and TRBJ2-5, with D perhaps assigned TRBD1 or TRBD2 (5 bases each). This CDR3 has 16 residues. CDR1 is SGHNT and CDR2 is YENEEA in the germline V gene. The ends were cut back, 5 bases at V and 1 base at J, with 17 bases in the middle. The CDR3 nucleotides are TGTGCCAGCAGCCTCGGGGCTAGTCTGTTCCAAGAGACCCAGTACTTC. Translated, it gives CASSLGASLFQETQYF. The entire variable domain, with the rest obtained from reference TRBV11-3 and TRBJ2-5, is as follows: EAGVVQSPRYKIIEKKQPVAFWCNPISGHNTLYWYLQNLGQGPELLIRYENEEAVDDSQLPKDRFSAERLKGVDSTLKIQPAELGDSAVYLCASSLGASLFQETQYFGPGTRLLVL.

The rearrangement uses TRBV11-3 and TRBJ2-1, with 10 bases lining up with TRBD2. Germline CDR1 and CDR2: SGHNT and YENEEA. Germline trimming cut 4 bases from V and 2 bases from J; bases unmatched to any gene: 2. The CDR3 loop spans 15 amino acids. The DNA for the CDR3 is TGTGCCAGCAGCTCTGGACTAGCGGCCTACAATGAGCAGTTCTTC. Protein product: CASSSGLAAYNEQFF.

The DNA for the CDR3 is TGTGCCAGCAGCTTAACCCACACCTACGAGCAGTACTTC. Translating it yields CASSLTHTYEQYF. The chain employs TRBV7-3 and TRBJ2-7; D is ambiguous. The CDR3 length is 13 residues. CDR1 is SGHTA and CDR2 is FQGTGA in the germline V gene. The V and J ends lost 0 bases and 2 bases respectively, with 5 bases between them.

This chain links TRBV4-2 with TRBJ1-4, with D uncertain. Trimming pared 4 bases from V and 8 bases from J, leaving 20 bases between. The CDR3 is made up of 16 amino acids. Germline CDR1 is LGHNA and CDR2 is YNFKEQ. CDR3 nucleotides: TGTGCCAGCAGCCTCGGGTCGGGCCAAAATAGGGAAAAACTGTTTTTT. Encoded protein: CASSLGSGQNREKLFF.

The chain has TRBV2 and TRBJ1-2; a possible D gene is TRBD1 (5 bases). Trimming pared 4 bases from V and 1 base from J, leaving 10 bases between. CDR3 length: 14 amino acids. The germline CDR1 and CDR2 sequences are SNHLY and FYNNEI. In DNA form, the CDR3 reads TGTGCCAGCAGTGTAGACAGCGATAACTATGGCTACACCTTC. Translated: CASSVDSDNYGYTF.

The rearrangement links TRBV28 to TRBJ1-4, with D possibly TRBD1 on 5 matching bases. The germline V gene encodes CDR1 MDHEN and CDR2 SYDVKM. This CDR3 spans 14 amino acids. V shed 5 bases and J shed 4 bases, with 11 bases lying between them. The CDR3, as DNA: TGTGCCAGCAGTGTCCAGGGCGTTAATGAAAAACTGTTTTTT. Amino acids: CASSVQGVNEKLFF.

The CDR3 DNA reads TGTGCCAGCAGTTCCAGCCCCAGCTATGGCTACACCTTC. Translating gives CASSSSPSYGYTF. The V and J genes are TRBV6-5 and TRBJ1-2; no reliable D call. V lost 4 bases and J 4 bases, leaving 10 bases between the germline ends. CDR3 length equals 13 residues. CDR1 MNHEY and CDR2 SVGAGI come from the germline V gene.

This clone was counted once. CDR3 sequence: CASSLVASGMVTQYF. The CDR3 region has the DNA TGTGCCAGCAGCTTAGTGGCTAGCGGGATGGTGACCCAGTACTTC. J is TRBJ2-5 and V is TRBV7-9; TRBD2 aligns across 9 bases. In germline, CDR1 is SEHNR, CDR2 FQNEAQ (reference sequence). The CDR3 contains 15 residues. The V gene end was trimmed by 1 base and the J gene end by 7 bases; junction bases not matched to a gene: 7.

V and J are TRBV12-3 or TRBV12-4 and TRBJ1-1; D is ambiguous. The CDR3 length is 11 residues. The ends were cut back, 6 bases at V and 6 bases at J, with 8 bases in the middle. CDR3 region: CASRTEPEAFF. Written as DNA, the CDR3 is TGTGCCAGCAGAACAGAACCTGAAGCTTTCTTT.